This T cell receptor (beta chain) originates from a study of T cells after yellow fever vaccination. TCRdb used MiXCR to reprocess the 5' RACE reads, holding one entry per CDR3 protein. The sample carries around 600,000 distinct CDR3 sequences, over 9% recorded once. The study, taken as a whole, reports: Repertoires obtained by FACS sorting could include abundant clonotypes that entered as contaminants from the bulk population.

CDR1 is LGHNA, CDR2 YSLEER, per germline. This CDR3 region has 15 residues. Trimming removed 0 bases from V and 0 bases from J, with 6 bases in between. In this sample, this clonotype turned up a few times. No antigen is known for it. This TCR was sampled from a man in his thirties or forties who received the YFV17D yellow fever vaccine. The sample consisted of PBMCs, taken on the day of the yellow fever booster vaccination. The V gene is TRBV4-3, the J gene TRBJ2-1, with D uncertain. CDR3 sequence: CASSQDPSSYNEQFF. The DNA for the CDR3 is TGCGCCAGCAGCCAAGACCCCTCCTCCTACAATGAGCAGTTCTTC.